This TCR beta chain comes out of a study of cytomegalovirus exposure and HLA in healthy donors. Across the whole study: HLA-typed donors were the source of 83 million or so unique TCRs, which an early data release held.

Study-wide points: Among the most significant clusters, several appeared linked to common viral pathogens in a later analysis. Presence/absence analysis assumed near-uniform sequencing depth across donors.

This clone turned up a few times. Antigen: not known. 13 Jbeta primers and 60 Vbeta primers were used for the PCR. Produced via immunoSEQ multiplex PCR; TCRdb's table is partial and in-frame only. Among 130,000 or so clones listed, approximately 84% were seen once. The CDR3 is 15 amino acids. CDR1 SEHNR and CDR2 FQNEAQ come from the germline V gene (reference sequence). The germline V and J ends were trimmed by 5 bases and 2 bases, with 13 bases remaining between them. The V gene is TRBV7-9, the J gene TRBJ1-3; D may be TRBD1 (5 bases). The sequencing sample was made of PBMCs. The sequence derives from a woman between 18 and 30 years old in good health and CMV-seronegative. This CDR3 is CASSPREDTGNTIYF. DNA of the CDR3: TGTGCCAGCAGCCCCCGGGAGGACACTGGAAACACCATATATTTT.